This TCR beta chain was sequenced in a study of blood T cell repertoires in COVID-19. On the study more broadly: COVID-19 samples collected from the United States, Italy and Spain covered acute and convalescent phases.

In the study's own analysis: Reference gene primer amplification gave nucleated cell count estimates. Sequencing was performed with immunoSEQ multiplex PCR; in TCRdb, only in-frame clones are kept and a portion is missing. V, J and clone size are those of that table, while D and trimming were read from the DNA. The sample yields nearly 70,000 clones, 90% to 95% seen once. Seattle patients were enrolled during active infection and followed longitudinally. V lost 5 bases, J lost 9 bases, and 14 bases lay in between. The CDR3 runs to 12 residues. Germline assignment: CDR1 SGHAT and CDR2 FQNNGV. Input material: peripheral blood. The chain has TRBV11-2 and TRBJ2-7; D is unresolved. The TCR comes from a man aged 35-49 years with COVID-19, enrolled during active disease. This chain's CDR3 is CASSHLKKLQYF. The CDR3, as DNA: TGTGCCAGCAGCCACCTAAAGAAATTGCAGTACTTC.